The 32 T cell receptor beta chains below were found in one sample sequenced in a study of T cells after yellow fever vaccination. TCRdb analysed the 5' RACE reads with MiXCR anew, one entry per CDR3 protein. The profile shows around 360,000 distinct CDR3 sequences, 11% of them singletons. Source: PBMCs, taken on the day of the first yellow fever vaccination. The receptors here all came from a man aged 18 to 29 who received the YFV17D yellow fever vaccine.

This clonotype has a handful of counts. This chain joins TRBV7-3 and TRBJ2-1; TRBD2 might be the D (5 bases). Germline-derived CDR1 and CDR2 are SGHTA and FQGTGA. The CDR3 has 14 amino acids. Trimming stripped 4 bases from V and 6 bases from J, with 13 bases between. CDR3 sequence (DNA): TGTGCCAGCAGCTCCTCCGGCGAGGGCAATGAGCAGTTCTTC. It yields the protein CASSSSGEGNEQFF.

This clonotype was observed at least ten times. The rearrangement links TRBV5-1 to TRBJ2-5; 12 nucleotides match TRBD2. This CDR3 spans 15 amino acids. Germline CDR1 SGHRS, CDR2 YFSETQ. Unmatched junction bases numbered 4, after V lost 3 bases and J lost 4 bases. CDR3 residues: CASSSLTSGGETQYF. CDR3 nucleotides: TGCGCCAGCAGCTCTCTGACTAGCGGGGGAGAGACCCAGTACTTC. Drawing the rest from reference TRBV5-1 and TRBJ2-5, the complete variable domain is KAGVTQTPRYLIKTRGQQVTLSCSPISGHRSVSWYQQTPGQGLQFLFEYFSETQRNKGNFPGRFSGRQFSNSRSEMNVSTLELGDSALYLCASSSLTSGGETQYFGPGTRLLVL.

For the CDR3, the DNA is TGTGCCAGCAGCCGTACTAGCGGGGCGACCTACGAGCAGTACTTC. Translated: CASSRTSGATYEQYF. This chain links TRBV12-3 or TRBV12-4 with TRBJ2-7; 10 bases map to TRBD2. This CDR3 spans 15 amino acids. J lost 2 bases, V lost 6 bases, and 7 bases had no gene match.

The V and J genes are TRBV10-3 and TRBJ1-5; D is unclear. Germline-derived CDR1 and CDR2 are ENHRY and SYGVKD. Trimming shortened V by 8 bases and J by 3 bases, and 11 bases separated the two germline ends. The CDR3 length is 13 residues. CDR3 coding DNA: TGTGCCATCGAGGACCCCCCCAATCAGCCCCAGCATTTT. Its protein product is CAIEDPPNQPQHF.

V gene TRBV29-1 combines with J gene TRBJ2-3; D is perhaps TRBD1 or TRBD2 (5 bases each). The CDR3 runs 14 residues. V was cut by 6 bases and J by 4 bases, with 17 bases left in between. Germline V CDR1 and CDR2: SQVTM, ANQGSEA. The CDR3: CSVTGRDGPDTQYF. CDR3 sequence (DNA): TGCAGCGTGACGGGTCGGGACGGTCCAGATACGCAGTATTTT.

This chain links TRBV25-1 with TRBJ2-3; 8 bases are a match to TRBD1. Trimming removed 3 bases from V and 4 bases from J; junction bases left unmatched: 6. Looked up from germline, CDR1 is MGHDK and CDR2 is SYGVNS. CDR3 size: 15 residues. The CDR3 here is CASSEGDRTADTQYF. CDR3 nucleotides: TGTGCCAGCAGTGAGGGGGACAGGACCGCAGATACGCAGTATTTT.

There are a few counts of this clonotype. The CDR3 here is CASSERGNSPLHF. CDR3 sequence (DNA): TGTGCCAGCAGTGAAAGGGGTAATTCACCCCTCCACTTT. The V call is TRBV6-4, the J call TRBJ1-6; D is perhaps TRBD1 (5 bases). This CDR3 has 13 amino acids. Germline lookup yields CDR1 MRHNA and CDR2 SNTAGT. V was clipped by 3 bases and J by 6 bases, with 6 bases between them.

This clonotype occurred a few times. V and J are TRBV7-9 and TRBJ1-5; 9 bases fit TRBD1. The CDR3 spans 13 residues. In germline, CDR1 is SEHNR, CDR2 FQNEAQ (reference sequence). V lost 8 bases, J lost 7 bases, and 6 bases stayed unmatched. The CDR3 DNA follows: TGTGCCAGCGGGACACAGGGGGCCCAGCCCCAGCATTTT. Amino acid sequence: CASGTQGAQPQHF.

This clonotype was counted a few times. This sequence joins TRBV6-1 and TRBJ2-1; D might be TRBD2 (6 bases). Germline values: CDR1 MNHNS, CDR2 SASEGT. The length of the CDR3 is 13 residues. Trimming pared 6 bases from V and 4 bases from J, leaving 10 bases between. This chain's CDR3 is CASRLARYNEQFF. The CDR3 DNA is TGTGCCAGCAGGCTAGCGCGTTACAATGAGCAGTTCTTC.

The rearrangement links TRBV25-1 to TRBJ1-6; D uncertain. This CDR3 spans 14 amino acids. Trimming took 5 bases from V and 7 from J, leaving 12 bases between them. The germline gives CDR1 MGHDK, CDR2 SYGVNS. The CDR3, as DNA: TGTGCCAGCAGTCCGGGTAATTGGAATTCACCCCTCCACTTT. This encodes CASSPGNWNSPLHF. The whole variable domain, remainder taken from reference TRBV25-1 and TRBJ1-6, is EADIYQTPRYLVIGTGKKITLECSQTMGHDKMYWYQQDPGMELHLIHYSYGVNSTEKGDLSSESTVSRIRTEHFPLTLESARPSHTSQYLCASSPGNWNSPLHFGNGTRLTVT.

The V and J genes are TRBV9 and TRBJ2-5, with 7 bases aligning to TRBD2. With 3 bases clipped from V and 5 bases from J, the junction kept 10 bases outside the gene matches. Germline V lookup: CDR1 SGDLS, CDR2 YYNGEE. The CDR3 totals 15 residues. CDR3 sequence reads: CASSGEWGGRETQYF. For the CDR3, the DNA is TGTGCCAGCAGCGGGGAGTGGGGAGGGCGGGAGACCCAGTACTTC. Full variable domain (outside the CDR3, taken from reference TRBV9 and TRBJ2-5): DSGVTQTPKHLITATGQRVTLRCSPRSGDLSVYWYQQSLDQGLQFLIQYYNGEERAKGNILERFSAQQFPDLHSELNLSSLELGDSALYFCASSGEWGGRETQYFGPGTRLLVL.

The J gene is TRBJ2-3, the V gene TRBV5-1; 7 bases align to TRBD1. This CDR3 spans 15 amino acids. Germline-derived CDR1 and CDR2 are SGHRS and YFSETQ. V lost 5 bases, J lost 3 bases, and 9 bases stayed unmatched. CDR3 sequence reads: CASRMSGGPTDTQYF. As DNA, the CDR3 is TGCGCCAGCAGGATGTCAGGGGGACCGACAGATACGCAGTATTTT.

This clonotype was seen a handful of times. V usage is TRBV5-1 and J usage is TRBJ2-2; TRBD2 matches 8 bases. The V gene end was trimmed by 2 bases and the J gene end by 3 bases; junction bases not matched to a gene: 9. The CDR3 is made up of 17 amino acids. Germline V CDR1 and CDR2: SGHRS, YFSETQ. CDR3 DNA sequence: TGCGCCAGCAGCTTCGATTCCGGGGGGGCTGACACCGGGGAGCTGTTTTTT. It is translated as CASSFDSGGADTGELFF.

In its sample, this clonotype was seen a few times. The chain links TRBV5-1 to TRBJ2-1; D may be TRBD1 or TRBD2 (5 bases each). V lost 0 bases, J lost 2 bases, and 15 bases lay in between. The germline V gene encodes CDR1 SGHRS and CDR2 YFSETQ. CDR3 length: 17 amino acids. CDR3 residues: CASSLGLGTSPYNEQFF. In DNA, the CDR3 is TGCGCCAGCAGCTTGGGGCTCGGGACGTCACCCTACAATGAGCAGTTCTTC. Drawing the rest from reference TRBV5-1 and TRBJ2-1, the complete variable domain is KAGVTQTPRYLIKTRGQQVTLSCSPISGHRSVSWYQQTPGQGLQFLFEYFSETQRNKGNFPGRFSGRQFSNSRSEMNVSTLELGDSALYLCASSLGLGTSPYNEQFFGPGTRLTVL.

The chain employs TRBV6-2 or TRBV6-3 and TRBJ2-7; 8 bases fit TRBD1. Unmatched junction bases numbered 6, after V lost 0 bases and J lost 2 bases. The CDR3 extends over 16 amino acids. Germline CDR1 reads MNHEY; CDR2 reads SVGEGT. CDR3 protein: CASSYSTATGAYEQYF. The CDR3 DNA follows: TGTGCCAGCAGTTACTCGACGGCGACAGGGGCCTACGAGCAGTACTTC.

The sample holds a few counts of this clonotype. This chain uses TRBV6-2 or TRBV6-3 with TRBJ2-3, with 9 nucleotides matching TRBD1. CDR1 and CDR2 from the germline V gene are MNHEY and SVGEGT. V was clipped by 4 bases and J by 4 bases; unmatched bases: 6. The CDR3 sequence is 15 residues long. The DNA of the CDR3 is TGTGCCAGCAGTTCCGGGACAGGGTTCGCAGATACGCAGTATTTT. It yields the protein CASSSGTGFADTQYF.

The chain has TRBV2 and TRBJ2-2, with 7 positions matching TRBD1. The V gene end was trimmed by 7 bases and the J gene end by 0 bases; junction bases not matched to a gene: 2. This CDR3 is built from 14 residues. Looked up from germline, CDR1 is SNHLY and CDR2 is FYNNEI. CDR3 DNA sequence: TGTGCCAGCAAGACAGGGTCGAACACCGGGGAGCTGTTTTTT. Its protein product is CASKTGSNTGELFF.

The chain links TRBV6-2 or TRBV6-3 to TRBJ1-1; TRBD1 aligns across 10 bases. Germline V gives CDR1 MNHEY, CDR2 SVGEGT. This CDR3 has 16 amino acids. Germline trimming cut 3 bases from V and 0 bases from J; bases unmatched to any gene: 4. The CDR3 nucleotides read TGTGCCAGCAGTTATGACAGGGGGCTAATGAACACTGAAGCTTTCTTT. It translates to CASSYDRGLMNTEAFF.

The chain links TRBV20-1 to TRBJ2-5; D not certain. CDR1 DFQATT and CDR2 SNEGSKA come from the germline V gene (reference sequence). V lost 5 bases and J 2 bases, leaving 18 bases between the germline ends. The CDR3 totals 15 residues. The CDR3 sequence is CSAGKLVTTQETQYF. DNA of the CDR3: TGCAGTGCTGGGAAGTTGGTGACAACTCAAGAGACCCAGTACTTC.

In its sample, this clonotype was seen many times. The gene calls are TRBV20-1 and TRBJ2-1, with 11 bases that match TRBD1. Germline V gene data show CDR1 as DFQATT and CDR2 as SNEGSKA (reference sequence). The CDR3 is 13 amino acids. Written as DNA, the CDR3 is TGCAGCCACCTCGGGACAGGGGGGAATGAGCAGTTCTTC. Its translation is CSHLGTGGNEQFF.

In its sample, this clonotype was seen a few times. The chain uses TRBV10-3 and TRBJ1-1; the D gene is possibly TRBD1 (5 bases). Germline lookup yields CDR1 ENHRY and CDR2 SYGVKD. This CDR3 has 13 residues. Trimming took 6 bases from V and 2 from J, leaving 10 bases between them. The CDR3 nucleotides read TGTGCCATCAGGGGGACGGACAACACTGAAGCTTTCTTT. It yields the protein CAIRGTDNTEAFF.

This clonotype showed up many times. The rearrangement uses TRBV12-3 or TRBV12-4 and TRBJ2-5; D remains ambiguous. Trimming pared 1 base from V and 5 bases from J, leaving 5 bases between. There are 12 residues in the CDR3. CDR3 sequence reads: CASSLGSETQYF. The CDR3 DNA is TGTGCCAGCAGTTTAGGTAGTGAGACCCAGTACTTC.

This sequence joins TRBV9 and TRBJ2-5; maybe TRBD1 (6 bases). CDR1 SGDLS and CDR2 YYNGEE come from the germline V gene. This CDR3 region has 12 residues. Deletions cut 3 bases from V and 7 bases from J, with 10 bases between. As DNA, the CDR3 is TGTGCCAGCAGCGAGACAGGCGGGACCCAGTACTTC. Translated: CASSETGGTQYF.

The gene calls are TRBV4-3 and TRBJ2-1; D is perhaps TRBD1 (6 bases). Germline lookup yields CDR1 LGHNA and CDR2 YSLEER. The CDR3 loop spans 18 amino acids. V was cut by 1 base and J by 5 bases, with 21 bases left in between. Written as DNA, the CDR3 is TGCGCCAGCAGCCAAGGAAAGGGGGACACCTTAAATAACAATGAGCAGTTCTTC. It translates to CASSQGKGDTLNNNEQFF.

The J gene is TRBJ2-1, the V gene TRBV4-2, with unresolved D. CDR1 is LGHNA and CDR2 is YNFKEQ in the germline V gene. Trimming took off 0 bases at V and 14 bases at J, with 2 bases between the two ends. This CDR3 spans 9 amino acids. The CDR3 loop is CASSQEKFF. The CDR3 DNA reads TGTGCCAGCAGCCAAGAAAAGTTCTTC.

The chain uses TRBV13 and TRBJ1-6, with 11 bases identical to TRBD1. The CDR3 runs to 14 residues. Germline assignment: CDR1 PRHDT and CDR2 FYEKMQ (reference sequence). V was clipped by 3 bases and J by 9 bases; unmatched bases: 1. The CDR3 loop reads CASSFGQGASPLHF. The DNA of the CDR3 is TGTGCCAGCAGCTTCGGACAGGGGGCTTCACCCCTCCACTTT.

The chain carries TRBV6-5 and TRBJ2-3, with D perhaps TRBD1 (5 bases). Germline values: CDR1 MNHEY, CDR2 SVGAGI. The CDR3 spans 14 residues. V shed 0 bases and J shed 2 bases, with 6 bases lying between them. DNA of the CDR3: TGTGCCAGCAGTTACTCCAGGGCCACAGATACGCAGTATTTT. This encodes CASSYSRATDTQYF.

The table lists this clonotype with many counts. The V call is TRBV20-1, the J call TRBJ2-1; D uncertain. Germline CDR1 reads DFQATT; CDR2 reads SNEGSKA (reference sequence). V was shortened by 6 bases and J by 9 bases, with 15 bases between the two germline ends. This CDR3 contains 12 residues. CDR3 loop: CSADTGPPEQFF. The CDR3 bases are TGCAGTGCCGACACTGGCCCCCCTGAGCAGTTCTTC.

The sample holds a few counts of this clonotype. V gene TRBV18 combines with J gene TRBJ1-5, with D maybe TRBD1 (6 bases). Trimming cost V 2 bases and J 6 bases, with 20 bases left between them. The CDR3 covers 17 residues. Germline CDR1 and CDR2: KGHSH and LQKENI. CDR3 DNA: TGTGCCAGCTCACCATTCGTAACGGCAGGGGTAGGTCAGCCCCAGCATTTT. As protein: CASSPFVTAGVGQPQHF.

This chain links TRBV20-1 with TRBJ2-7, with 9 bases lining up with TRBD1. The CDR3 runs to 14 residues. The ends lost 6 bases at V and 0 bases at J; junction bases unmatched: 6. Germline assignment: CDR1 DFQATT and CDR2 SNEGSKA (reference sequence). The CDR3 DNA reads TGCAGTGCGGACCGGGACAGGGCCTCCTACGAGCAGTACGTC. It specifies CSADRDRASYEQYV.

This clonotype came up a few times. The chain couples TRBV12-3 or TRBV12-4 to TRBJ2-3; no reliable D call. Trimming shortened V by 8 bases and J by 5 bases, and 11 bases separated the two germline ends. This CDR3 is built from 12 residues. In nucleotides, the CDR3 is TGTGCCAGCGGAATCACGGGAGATACGCAGTATTTT. Translating gives CASGITGDTQYF.

This clonotype was seen a handful of times. This chain joins TRBV12-3 or TRBV12-4 and TRBJ2-3, with D uncertain. This CDR3 spans 13 amino acids. Between the trimmed V and J ends, which lost 7 bases and 0 bases, there was a span of 8 bases. This CDR3 reads CASTPPSTDTQYF. The DNA for the CDR3 is TGTGCCAGCACCCCCCCCAGCACAGATACGCAGTATTTT.